Listed below are T cell receptor beta chains from one sample, sequenced in a study of cytomegalovirus exposure and HLA in healthy donors. Here immunoSEQ multiplex PCR was the method, and the copy in TCRdb shows in-frame clones only, minus some. The sample records hundreds of thousands of clones, approximately 90% being singletons. Sequenced sample: PBMCs. The receptor source for this set is a young woman in good health and CMV-seronegative. Each CDR3 is given with its conserved first and last residue. A D gene is named only where the DNA matches it firmly.

CDR3 protein: CAWEPAGGNTEAFF
D gene: .
J gene: TRBJ1-1
V gene: TRBV30

CDR3 protein: CAWSSLRNPTYEQYF
D gene: .
J gene: TRBJ2-7
V gene: TRBV30

CDR3 protein: CASSGVAGRPYEQYF
D gene: .
J gene: TRBJ2-7
V gene: TRBV2

CDR3 protein: CASSPLAAEQFF
D gene: TRBD2
J gene: TRBJ2-1
V gene: TRBV18

CDR3 protein: CASSLWAPSGQSNQPQHF
D gene: TRBD1
J gene: TRBJ1-5
V gene: TRBV27

CDR3 protein: CASSLSVRETQYF
D gene: .
J gene: TRBJ2-5
V gene: TRBV27

CDR3 protein: CASSRQGAYEQYF
D gene: TRBD1
J gene: TRBJ2-7
V gene: TRBV19

CDR3 protein: CASNRDGQLAQYF
D gene: .
J gene: TRBJ2-5
V gene: TRBV28

CDR3 protein: CASGGGASYGYTF
D gene: .
J gene: TRBJ1-2
V gene: TRBV6-5

CDR3 protein: CASSGSYSNQPQHF
D gene: .
J gene: TRBJ1-5
V gene: TRBV27

CDR3 protein: CASSEDRDTDTQYF
D gene: TRBD1
J gene: TRBJ2-3
V gene: TRBV6-5

CDR3 protein: CASSLGRGNTEAFF
D gene: .
J gene: TRBJ1-1
V gene: TRBV6-6

CDR3 protein: CASSYRSTGTRQPQHF
D gene: .
J gene: TRBJ1-5
V gene: TRBV6-5

CDR3 protein: CASSSGETSYNEQFF
D gene: .
J gene: TRBJ2-1
V gene: TRBV28

CDR3 protein: CASIAPTLSPGTAKETQYF
D gene: TRBD1
J gene: TRBJ2-5
V gene: TRBV6-4

CDR3 protein: CASSVEPRRGNYGYTF
D gene: .
J gene: TRBJ1-2
V gene: TRBV9

CDR3 protein: CASSEAPAGGGELFF
D gene: TRBD2
J gene: TRBJ2-2
V gene: TRBV2

CDR3 protein: CASSLDRGSYNEQFF
D gene: TRBD1
J gene: TRBJ2-1
V gene: TRBV28

CDR3 protein: CASSVTGEFSYEQYF
D gene: TRBD1
J gene: TRBJ2-7
V gene: TRBV9

CDR3 protein: CASSTTQGAGRVADEQYF
D gene: TRBD1
J gene: TRBJ2-7
V gene: TRBV25-1

CDR3 protein: CASSPVLQGAVGYTF
D gene: TRBD1
J gene: TRBJ1-2
V gene: TRBV18

CDR3 protein: CASSQDQTSGFNEQFF
D gene: TRBD2
J gene: TRBJ2-1
V gene: TRBV4-2

CDR3 protein: CASSFRQGSGETQYF
D gene: .
J gene: TRBJ2-5
V gene: TRBV27

CDR3 protein: CASSYTGGTNEKLFF
D gene: TRBD1
J gene: TRBJ1-4
V gene: TRBV5-1

CDR3 protein: CATSRDLRELDTQYF
D gene: .
J gene: TRBJ2-3
V gene: TRBV15

CDR3 protein: CASSFLGQGINSPLHF
D gene: TRBD1
J gene: TRBJ1-6
V gene: TRBV27

CDR3 protein: CASSVHYEQYF
D gene: .
J gene: TRBJ2-7
V gene: TRBV5-7

CDR3 protein: CASRTDRGPYNEQFF
D gene: TRBD1
J gene: TRBJ2-1
V gene: TRBV6-5

CDR3 protein: CASSDGTGSNEQYF
D gene: TRBD1
J gene: TRBJ2-7
V gene: TRBV9

CDR3 protein: CASSYLAGGTGEQYF
D gene: .
J gene: TRBJ2-7
V gene: TRBV6-5

CDR3 protein: CASSLLTGMSTGELFF
D gene: .
J gene: TRBJ2-2
V gene: TRBV18